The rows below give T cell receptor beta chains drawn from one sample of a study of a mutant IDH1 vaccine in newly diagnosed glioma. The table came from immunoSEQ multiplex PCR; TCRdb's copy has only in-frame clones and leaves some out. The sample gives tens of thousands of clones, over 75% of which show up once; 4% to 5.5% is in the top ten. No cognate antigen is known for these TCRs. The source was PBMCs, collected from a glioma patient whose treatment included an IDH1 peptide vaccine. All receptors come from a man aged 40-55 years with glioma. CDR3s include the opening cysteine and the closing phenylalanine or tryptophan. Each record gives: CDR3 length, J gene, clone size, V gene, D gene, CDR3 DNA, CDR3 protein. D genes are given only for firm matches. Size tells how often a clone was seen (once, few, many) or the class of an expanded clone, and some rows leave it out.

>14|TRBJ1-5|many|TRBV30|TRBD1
TGTGCCTGGAGGGGGGACAGGGGTAATCAGCCCCAGCATTTT
CAWRGDRGNQPQHF
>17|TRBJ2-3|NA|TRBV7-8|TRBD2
TGTGCCAGCAGCTTAGCCGCAAATAGCGGGCCGACTGATACGCAGTATTTT
CASSLAANSGPTDTQYF
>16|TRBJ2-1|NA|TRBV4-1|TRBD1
TGCGCCAGCAGCCCTTATCCCGGGACAGGGGTCAATGAGCAGTTCTTC
CASSPYPGTGVNEQFF
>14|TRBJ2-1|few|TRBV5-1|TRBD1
TGCGCCAGCAGCATGGGGACAGAATACAATGAGCAGTTCTTC
CASSMGTEYNEQFF
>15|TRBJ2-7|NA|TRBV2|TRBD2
TGTGCCAGCAGTCAAGGGACTAGCGGGAGCTACGAGCAGTACTTC
CASSQGTSGSYEQYF
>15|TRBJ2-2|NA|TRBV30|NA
TGTGCCTGGGTCGGGCTAGCTGGCGACACCGGGGAGCTGTTTTTT
CAWVGLAGDTGELFF
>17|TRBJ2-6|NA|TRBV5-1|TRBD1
TGCGCCAGCAGCACCGGGACAGGGACATCCGGGGCCAACGTCCTGACTTTC
CASSTGTGTSGANVLTF
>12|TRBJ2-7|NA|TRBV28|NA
TGTGCCAGCCGTAAGTCACAAGAGCATCAGTACTTC
CASRKSQEHQYF
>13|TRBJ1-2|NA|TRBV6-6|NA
TGTGCCAGCAGCCAGGGTCCTAACTATGGCTACACCTTC
CASSQGPNYGYTF
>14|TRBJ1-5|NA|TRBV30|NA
TGTGCCTGGAGTAAACCAGGCCTCAATCAGCCCCAGCATTTT
CAWSKPGLNQPQHF
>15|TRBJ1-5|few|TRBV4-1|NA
TGCGCCAGCAGCCCAGGCGGGGGAGGCAATCAGCCCCAGCATTTT
CASSPGGGGNQPQHF
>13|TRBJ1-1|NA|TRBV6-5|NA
TGTGCCAGCAGTTACTCGGGGCGACCTGAAGCTTTCTTT
CASSYSGRPEAFF
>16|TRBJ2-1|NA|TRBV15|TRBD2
TGTGCCACCAGCAGACTAGCGGGAGGAACCTACAATGAGCAGTTCTTC
CATSRLAGGTYNEQFF
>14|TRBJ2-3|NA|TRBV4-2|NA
TGTGCCAGCAGCCAAGAAGCGGGCACAGATACGCAGTATTTT
CASSQEAGTDTQYF
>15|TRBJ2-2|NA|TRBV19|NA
TGTGCCACCCGGGGGAGGAGGTCAAGCACCGGGGAGCTGTTTTTT
CATRGRRSSTGELFF
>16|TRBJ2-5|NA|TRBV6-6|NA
TGTGCCAGCAGTTACGCCGATGCAGGGGGGATAGGGACCCAGTACTTC
CASSYADAGGIGTQYF
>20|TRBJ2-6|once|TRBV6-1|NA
TGTGCCAGCAGTGAACGGGGGCTCGGCACGCTCTTCTCTGGGGCCAACGTCCTGACTTTC
CASSERGLGTLFSGANVLTF
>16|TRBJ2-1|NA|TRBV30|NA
TGTGCCTGGAGTTTTGGTACTCCCAGGGTCCACAATGAGCAGTTCTTC
CAWSFGTPRVHNEQFF
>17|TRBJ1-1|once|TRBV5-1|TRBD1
TGCGCCAGCAGCTTGGGCCACGGACAGGGAAGCGGTACTGAAGCTTTCTTT
CASSLGHGQGSGTEAFF
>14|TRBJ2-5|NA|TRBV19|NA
TGTGCCAGTAAACAAGACAGGAGCCGGGAGACCCAGTACTTC
CASKQDRSRETQYF
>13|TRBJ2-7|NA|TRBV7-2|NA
TGTGCCAGCAGCCACGGACTCTCCTACGAGCAGTACTTC
CASSHGLSYEQYF
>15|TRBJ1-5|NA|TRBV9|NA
TGTGCCAGCAGCGTATTCCGGGACACCCATCAGCCCCAGCATTTT
CASSVFRDTHQPQHF
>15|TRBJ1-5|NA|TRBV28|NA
TGTGCCAGCAGTTTACGAAAGGGCGGGAATCAGCCCCAGCATTTT
CASSLRKGGNQPQHF
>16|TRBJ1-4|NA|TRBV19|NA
TGTGCCAGTAGTATTTACGGGACTCCGAGCGGTGAAAAACTGTTTTTT
CASSIYGTPSGEKLFF
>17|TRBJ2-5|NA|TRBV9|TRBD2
TGTGCCAGCAGCGTAGCTACAGCGGGGGGGCGGCAAGAGACCCAGTACTTC
CASSVATAGGRQETQYF
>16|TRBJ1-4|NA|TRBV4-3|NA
TGCGCCAGCAGCCAAGGGGACCGCCGGCAGGAGGAAAAACTGTTTTTT
CASSQGDRRQEEKLFF
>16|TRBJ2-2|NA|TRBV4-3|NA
TGCGCCAGCAGCCAAGGCAGTATTTCGAACACCGGGGAGCTGTTTTTT
CASSQGSISNTGELFF
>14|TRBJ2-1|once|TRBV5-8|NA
TGTGCCACCCGGGGGAGAGTCAACTACAATGAGCAGTTCTTC
CATRGRVNYNEQFF
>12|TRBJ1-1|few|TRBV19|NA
TGTGCCAGTCCCGGGCCGAACACTGAAGCTTTCTTT
CASPGPNTEAFF
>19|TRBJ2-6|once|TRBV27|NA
TGTGCCAGCAGTTTAGATTCCGCAGGGGGGTTCGCTGGGGCCAACGTCCTGACTTTC
CASSLDSAGGFAGANVLTF
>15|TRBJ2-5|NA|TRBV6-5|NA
TGTGCCAGCAGCCTCAGCCAATCGGGTGGGGAGACCCAGTACTTC
CASSLSQSGGETQYF
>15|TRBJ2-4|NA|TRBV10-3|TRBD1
TGTGCCATCAGTGACCGCACAGGGGTTAAAAACATTCAGTACTTC
CAISDRTGVKNIQYF
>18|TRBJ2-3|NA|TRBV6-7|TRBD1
TGTGCCAGCAGTTATCGGGACAGGGGAACGAGTATGACAGATACGCAGTATTTT
CASSYRDRGTSMTDTQYF
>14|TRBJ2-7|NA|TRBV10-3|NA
TGTGCCATCAGACCCACAGGGCGGCAAGGCGAGCAGTACTTC
CAIRPTGRQGEQYF
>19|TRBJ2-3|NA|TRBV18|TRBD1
TGTGCCAGCTCACCGACCCCATTGCAGGGGGCGGGGCAGGTAGATACGCAGTATTTT
CASSPTPLQGAGQVDTQYF
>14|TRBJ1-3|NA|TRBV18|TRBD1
TGTGCCAGCGTGGGACAGGGGGCTGGAAACACCATATATTTT
CASVGQGAGNTIYF
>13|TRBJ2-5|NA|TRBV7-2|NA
TGTGCCAGCAGCTCTCGGGGGTCTCAGACCCAGTACTTC
CASSSRGSQTQYF
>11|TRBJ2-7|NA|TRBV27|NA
TGTGCCAGCAGAAGTTCCTACGAGCAGTACTTC
CASRSSYEQYF
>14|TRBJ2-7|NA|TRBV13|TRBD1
TGTGCCAGCAGCTCTAGGGGACAGCCCTACGAGCAGTACTTC
CASSSRGQPYEQYF